Listed below are T cell receptor beta chains from one sample, sequenced in a study of CD8 T cells in Susac syndrome. TCRdb reprocessed the immunoSEQ multiplex PCR reads via MiXCR and lists one record per CDR3 protein. There are 180,000 or so distinct CDR3 sequences in the sample; about 95% occur only once, and about 0.087% lies in the top ten. The specimen was CD4+ T cells from PBMCs. These receptors came from a human donor with multiple sclerosis. Each CDR3 is given with its conserved first and last residue. A D gene is named only where the DNA matches it firmly. Size values are once, few and many counts, or a class for expanded clones, and some rows have none.

V,D,size,J,DNA,CDR3
TRBV12-3/TRBV12-4,NA,NA,TRBJ1-6,TGTGCCAGCAGTTTCATACGGGGCGGTAATTCACCCCTCCACTTT,CASSFIRGGNSPLHF
TRBV29-1,NA,NA,TRBJ1-1,TGCAGCGTTAGTAACACTGAAGCTTTCTTT,CSVSNTEAFF
TRBV20-1,TRBD2,NA,TRBJ2-3,TGCAGTGCTCCAACTAGCGGTCACACAGATACGCAGTATTTT,CSAPTSGHTDTQYF
TRBV11-1,NA,NA,TRBJ2-1,TGTGCCAGCAGCTTAGCGGGAGTAATCTCCTACAATGAGCAGTTCTTC,CASSLAGVISYNEQFF
TRBV12-3/TRBV12-4,NA,NA,TRBJ2-5,TGTGCCAGCAGTACCAGGGTTCGGGAGACCCAGTACTTC,CASSTRVRETQYF
TRBV5-1,NA,NA,TRBJ1-2,TGCGCCAGCAGCTTGGAAGGGGGGATGGACTATGGCTACACCTTC,CASSLEGGMDYGYTF
TRBV9,TRBD2,NA,TRBJ2-1,TGTGCCAGCAGCGTCGGACTAGCGGGGGCCTACAATGAGCAGTTCTTC,CASSVGLAGAYNEQFF
TRBV5-1,NA,NA,TRBJ1-1,TGCGCCAGCAGTCTATCTGGTGGGGTTGAAGCTTTCTTT,CASSLSGGVEAFF
TRBV6-6,NA,NA,TRBJ2-1,TGTGCCAGCAGTTTTGGATTCTCCTACAATGAGCAGTTCTTC,CASSFGFSYNEQFF
TRBV5-1,NA,NA,TRBJ2-1,TGCGCCAGCAGCTTGGAACGCGGTCGTCCTTCAGAGGAGGTGCAGTTCTTC,CASSLERGRPSEEVQFF
TRBV12-3/TRBV12-4,NA,NA,TRBJ1-1,TGTGCCAGCAGTTTAGGCAGTTTGAACACTGAAGCTTTCTTT,CASSLGSLNTEAFF
TRBV29-1,TRBD1,NA,TRBJ1-1,TGCAGCGTATTCCGGGGACAGGGTATTAGGACTGAAGCTTTCTTT,CSVFRGQGIRTEAFF
TRBV13,TRBD1,NA,TRBJ1-1,TGTGCCAGCAGCTCAATCAGGGGGTACACTGAAGCTTTCTTT,CASSSIRGYTEAFF
TRBV7-9,TRBD2,NA,TRBJ2-5,TGTGCCAGCAGCGATCCCACCGGGGGGGTCGAGCGAGAGACCCAGTACTTC,CASSDPTGGVERETQYF
TRBV2,NA,NA,TRBJ2-4,TGTGCCAGCAGTGTGCCAGGAGGGGGGCTGATACTAGCCAAAAACATTCAGTACTTC,CASSVPGGGLILAKNIQYF
TRBV3-1,NA,NA,TRBJ2-7,TGTGCCAGCAGCCAATCCAGGGATCGGTTCGAGCAGTACTTC,CASSQSRDRFEQYF
TRBV3-1,NA,NA,TRBJ2-1,TGTGCCAGCAGCCAAGATAGTCTAGCGAAGAATGAGCAGTTCTTC,CASSQDSLAKNEQFF
TRBV30,NA,NA,TRBJ1-3,TGTGCCTGGAGACCTGCCCCTGGAAACACCATATATTTT,CAWRPAPGNTIYF
TRBV20-1,NA,NA,TRBJ2-1,TGCAGTGCTCGCCTAAGGGGGGTCAATGAGCAGTTCTTC,CSARLRGVNEQFF
TRBV3-1,TRBD2,NA,TRBJ2-5,TGTGCCAGCAGCCGGAGACTAGCGTTGGAGCGCGAGACCCAGTACTTC,CASSRRLALERETQYF
TRBV11-1,NA,NA,TRBJ2-3,TGTGCCAGCAGCCGGGACTCAGACACAGATACGCAGTATTTT,CASSRDSDTDTQYF
TRBV3-1,NA,NA,TRBJ2-6,TGTGCCAGCAGCCAAGAGAGTTCAAGGGCCAACGTCCTGACTTTC,CASSQESSRANVLTF
TRBV5-4,NA,NA,TRBJ1-2,TGTGCCAGCAGCTTGGAGGTCGGGACCTCCTATGGCTACACCTTC,CASSLEVGTSYGYTF
TRBV27,NA,few,TRBJ1-2,TGTGCCAGCAGTTTATCGGGGGCAGGCTACACCTTC,CASSLSGAGYTF
TRBV20-1,TRBD1,NA,TRBJ1-6,TGCAGTGCTAGCGAGAGGACAGGGCTCACTTCACCCCTCCACTTT,CSASERTGLTSPLHF
TRBV5-1,NA,NA,TRBJ2-1,TGCGCCAGCAGCATCCAGGGTTCCTATGGTGAGCAGTTCTTC,CASSIQGSYGEQFF
TRBV18,NA,NA,TRBJ1-5,TGTGCCAGCTCACCTTGGCAGTATCAGCCCCAGCATTTT,CASSPWQYQPQHF
TRBV6-5,NA,NA,TRBJ1-1,TGTGCCAGCAGTTCCTACAGGAGCAACACTGAAGCTTTCTTT,CASSSYRSNTEAFF
TRBV5-1,TRBD1,NA,TRBJ2-5,TGCGCCAGCAGCTTGGGGGACAGGGGGCAAGAGACCCAGTACTTC,CASSLGDRGQETQYF
TRBV9,NA,NA,TRBJ2-1,TGTGCCAGCAGCACGTACAGCTCCTACAATGAGCAGTTCTTC,CASSTYSSYNEQFF
TRBV29-1,TRBD2,NA,TRBJ2-1,TGCAGCGCCCGGTCCGGGACTATCGGGGTCAATGAGCAGTTCTTC,CSARSGTIGVNEQFF
TRBV29-1,NA,NA,TRBJ1-1,TGCAGCGGGTGGAGGCAGGGAGGAACTGAAGCTTTCTTT,CSGWRQGGTEAFF
TRBV12-3/TRBV12-4,NA,NA,TRBJ2-1,TGTGCCAGCAGTCTCCGGACCTGGGTACAGAATGAGCAGTTCTTC,CASSLRTWVQNEQFF
TRBV27,NA,NA,TRBJ2-3,TGTGCCAGCAGCGGAGTAGCGGATACGCAGTATTTT,CASSGVADTQYF
TRBV7-2,NA,NA,TRBJ2-5,TGTGCCAGCAGCTCAGGGGGGGAGACCCAGTACTTC,CASSSGGETQYF
TRBV6-5,NA,NA,TRBJ2-4,TGTGCCAGCAGCTGGGGGCAAGCCAAAAACATTCAGTACTTC,CASSWGQAKNIQYF
TRBV29-1,TRBD1,NA,TRBJ2-5,TGCAGCGCAAGACAGGGGGCCTCGGTTGAGACCCAGTACTTC,CSARQGASVETQYF
TRBV7-6,NA,NA,TRBJ2-6,TGTGCCAGCAGCTTAGAGAGGGCAGGTGGGGCCAACGTCCTGACTTTC,CASSLERAGGANVLTF
TRBV14,NA,NA,TRBJ1-2,TGTGCCAGCAGCCCCCGTCCTGAATATGGCTGCACCTTC,CASSPRPEYGCTF
TRBV30,TRBD2,NA,TRBJ2-3,TGTGCCTGGAGGGAACGACTAGCGGGAGGTTCCACAGATACGCAGTATTTT,CAWRERLAGGSTDTQYF
TRBV6-4,NA,NA,TRBJ2-3,TGTGCCAGCAGTGACTCGAGCAGCACAGATACGCAGTATTTT,CASSDSSSTDTQYF